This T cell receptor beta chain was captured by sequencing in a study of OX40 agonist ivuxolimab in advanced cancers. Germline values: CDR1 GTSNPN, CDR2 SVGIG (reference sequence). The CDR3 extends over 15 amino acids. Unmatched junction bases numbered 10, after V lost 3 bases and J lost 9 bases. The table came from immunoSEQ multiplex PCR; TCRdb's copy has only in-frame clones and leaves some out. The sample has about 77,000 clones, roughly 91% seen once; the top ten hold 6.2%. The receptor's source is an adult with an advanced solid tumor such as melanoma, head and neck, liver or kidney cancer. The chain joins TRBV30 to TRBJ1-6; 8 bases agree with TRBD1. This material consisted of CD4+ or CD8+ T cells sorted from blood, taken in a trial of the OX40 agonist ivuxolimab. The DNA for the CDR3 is TGTGCCTGGAGCCATCTTGGACAGGGTAGTTCACCCCTCCACTTT. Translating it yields CAWSHLGQGSSPLHF.